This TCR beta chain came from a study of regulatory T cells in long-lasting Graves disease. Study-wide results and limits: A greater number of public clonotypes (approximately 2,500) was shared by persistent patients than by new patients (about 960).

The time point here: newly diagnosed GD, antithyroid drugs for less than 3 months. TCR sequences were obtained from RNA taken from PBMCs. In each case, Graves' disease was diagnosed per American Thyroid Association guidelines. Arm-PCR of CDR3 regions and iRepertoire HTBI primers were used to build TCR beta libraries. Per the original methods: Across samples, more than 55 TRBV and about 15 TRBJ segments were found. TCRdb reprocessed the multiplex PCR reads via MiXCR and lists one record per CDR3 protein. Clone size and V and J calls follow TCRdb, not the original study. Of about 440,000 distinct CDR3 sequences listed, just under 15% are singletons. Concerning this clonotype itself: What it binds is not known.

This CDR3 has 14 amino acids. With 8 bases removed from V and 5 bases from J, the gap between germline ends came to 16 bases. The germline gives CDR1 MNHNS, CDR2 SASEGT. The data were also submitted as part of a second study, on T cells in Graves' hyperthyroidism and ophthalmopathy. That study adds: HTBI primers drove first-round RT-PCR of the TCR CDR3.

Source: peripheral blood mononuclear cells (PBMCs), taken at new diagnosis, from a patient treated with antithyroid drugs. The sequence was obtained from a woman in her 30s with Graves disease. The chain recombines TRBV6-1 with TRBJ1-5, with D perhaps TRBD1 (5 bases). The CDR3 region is CASSDNSLDQPQHF. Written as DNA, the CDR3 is TGTGCCAGCTCGGACAATAGTTTAGATCAGCCCCAGCATTTT.